This T cell receptor beta chain was recovered during a study of blood T cell repertoires in COVID-19. Study-level background: Acute and convalescent COVID-19 specimens originated in the United States, Italy and Spain.

With 0 bases clipped from V and 7 bases from J, the junction kept 13 bases outside the gene matches. This CDR3 is built from 18 residues. CDR1 is SGHTA and CDR2 is FQGNSA in the germline V gene. The assay was immunoSEQ multiplex PCR, and TCRdb's table has in-frame clones only and misses some. The table has around 370,000 clones, over 70% seen once; the top ten hold about 6.9%. This clone has only one observation. The clonotype comes from a woman between 50 and 59 years old with COVID-19, enrolled during active disease. V and J are TRBV7-2 and TRBJ2-1, with 9 nucleotides matching TRBD2. Sample: peripheral blood. CDR3: CASSLAPSTAGGRNEQFF. The CDR3 region has the DNA TGTGCCAGCAGCTTAGCGCCTTCTACTGCGGGAGGGCGGAATGAGCAGTTCTTC.